This TCR beta chain was captured by sequencing in a study of post-analysis software for immune sequencing data. About the study: Clinical courses comprised relapsing-remitting, secondary progressive and progressive-relapsing multiple sclerosis. Study-level findings and limits: Strong co-clustering by F measure was seen for same-batch samples. Versus controls, multiple sclerosis patients showed significantly lower diversity (normalized Chao1). Compared with controls, patients had more of five or six TRBV segments, including TRBV5-6, TRBV5-1 and TRBV20-1.

The TCR beta cDNA libraries contained unique molecular identifiers. Input populations of about 0.95 to 10 million T cells gave rise to roughly 500,000 cDNA molecules. TCRdb analysed the PCR reads with MiXCR anew, one entry per CDR3 protein. Here the sample spans a few hundred thousand distinct CDR3 sequences, about 40% being singletons. The CDR3 is 16 residues long. Unmatched junction bases numbered 6, after V lost 3 bases and J lost 0 bases. CDR1 is MGHDK and CDR2 is SYGVNS in the germline V gene. With regard to this clonotype: Its target is not known.

This receptor was identified in a girl aged 10 to 17 with multiple sclerosis. The gene calls are TRBV25-1 and TRBJ2-3; TRBD2 aligns across 7 bases. The material sequenced was blood. CDR3 protein: CASSDGLAASTDTQYF. CDR3 DNA sequence: TGTGCCAGCAGTGACGGTCTAGCGGCTAGCACAGATACGCAGTATTTT.